A single sample gave rise to the 21 T cell receptor beta chains below, sequenced in a study of blood T cell repertoires in COVID-19. Method: immunoSEQ multiplex PCR; TCRdb's copy keeps in-frame clones and lacks some. The table includes just over 85,000 clones, 89% detected once. Sequenced input: peripheral blood. These receptors came from a man between 50 and 59 years old with acute or convalescent COVID-19.

The J gene is TRBJ1-1, the V gene TRBV24-1, with 8 nucleotides matching TRBD1. J lost 4 bases, V lost 2 bases, and 14 bases had no gene match. This CDR3 contains 18 residues. The V gene's germline CDR1 is KGHDR and CDR2 SFDVKD. The CDR3 sequence: CATSDYGQGLGGSTEAFF. The CDR3 nucleotides read TGTGCCACCAGTGATTACGGACAGGGCCTAGGGGGGAGCACTGAAGCTTTCTTT.

The chain couples TRBV12-3 or TRBV12-4 to TRBJ2-1; TRBD2 might be the D (7 bases). This CDR3 has 12 amino acids. The germline V and J ends were trimmed by 1 base and 14 bases, with 12 bases remaining between them. As DNA, the CDR3 is TGTGCCAGCAGTTTAGGAGGGGGGGCCAAGTTCTTC. Encoded protein: CASSLGGGAKFF.

V and J are TRBV5-1 and TRBJ2-3, with D possibly being TRBD1 (5 bases). The V end was cut by 4 bases, the J end by 2 bases, with 11 bases between. This CDR3 is built from 14 residues. Germline CDR1 SGHRS, CDR2 YFSETQ. The CDR3 loop reads CASSARTPTDTQYF. Here the CDR3 DNA reads TGCGCCAGCAGCGCGCGGACACCCACAGATACGCAGTATTTT.

The count of this clone is one. This chain links TRBV6-1 with TRBJ1-2; TRBD1 matches at 7 bases. This CDR3 region has 14 residues. Germline V gene sequence: CDR1 MNHNS, CDR2 SASEGT. V was pared by 2 bases and J by 5 bases, with 5 bases of the junction left unmatched. The CDR3 DNA reads TGTGCCAGCAGTGAAAGGACAGGACAGTATGGCTACACCTTC. Translation gives CASSERTGQYGYTF.

The V call is TRBV5-3, the J call TRBJ1-5; 8 nucleotides match TRBD1. TRBV5-3 carries the ORF label, with uncertain function. CDR3 size: 16 residues. V dropped 4 bases and J dropped 6; count of bases not matched to a gene: 12. CDR3 coding DNA: TGTGCCAGAAGCGGACAGGACAGGGTTGAAGCTCAGCCCCAGCATTTT. Residues: CARSGQDRVEAQPQHF.

This clone has more than one count but fewer than ten. The J gene is TRBJ2-3, the V gene TRBV27; TRBD2 agrees at 11 bases. This CDR3 has 14 amino acids. Germline CDR1 reads MNHEY; CDR2 reads SMNVEV (reference sequence). The trim removed 6 bases at V and 4 bases at J, leaving 3 bases unmatched. For the CDR3, the DNA is TGTGCCAGCAGGCTAGCGGGGGGAGCAGATACGCAGTATTTT. Its protein product is CASRLAGGADTQYF.

This clone appeared a single time. The chain carries TRBV7-6 and TRBJ2-7, with a weak D call TRBD1 (6 bases). V lost 1 base and J 0 bases, leaving 10 bases between the germline ends. The CDR3 is 15 residues long. In germline, CDR1 is SGHVS, CDR2 FNYEAQ. The CDR3 sequence: CASSLGAGASYEQYV. The CDR3 nucleotides are TGTGCCAGCAGCTTAGGGGCAGGGGCCTCCTACGAGCAGTACGTC.

The chain has TRBV27 and TRBJ1-5; TRBD1 is a possible D gene (6 bases). CDR1 and CDR2 (germline): MNHEY, SMNVEV (reference sequence). Trimming took off 7 bases at V and 11 bases at J, with 21 bases between the two ends. The CDR3 extends over 14 amino acids. The CDR3 DNA is TGTGCCAGCAAAATCGTGGGGGCCGGGGGGACCCAGCATTTT. Amino acid sequence: CASKIVGAGGTQHF.

The chain links TRBV4-1 to TRBJ1-1; D is possibly TRBD1 (6 bases). V was trimmed by 5 bases and J by 1 base, leaving 14 bases between them. Germline-derived CDR1 and CDR2 are MGHRA and YSYEKL. This CDR3 is built from 15 residues. DNA for the CDR3: TGCGCCAGCAGCGTCCAAAGACAGGAGAACACTGAAGCTTTCTTT. This translates into CASSVQRQENTEAFF.

The chain links TRBV2 to TRBJ1-1, with 12 bases identical to TRBD1. J was trimmed by 5 bases and V by 6 bases; bases with no gene match: 7. The V gene's germline CDR1 is SNHLY and CDR2 FYNNEI. This CDR3 comprises 15 residues. The DNA for the CDR3 is TGTGCCAGCAGGGGACAGGGGGCGCGTGGAACTGAAGCTTTCTTT. It codes for CASRGQGARGTEAFF.

This clone was recorded a few times. Additional DNA sequences in this sample encode the identical CDR3. The chain uses TRBV5-1 and TRBJ1-2; D remains ambiguous. V was cut by 2 bases and J by 2 bases, with 7 bases left in between. This CDR3 has 13 amino acids. Germline values: CDR1 SGHRS, CDR2 YFSETQ. CDR3 coding DNA: TGCGCCAGCAGCTTAGGAGCGAACTATGGCTACACCTTC. The encoded protein is CASSLGANYGYTF.

Note on this clone: Lacking the conserved final phenylalanine or tryptophan, this CDR3 likely reflects a read error. It is unclear where the CDR3 begins or ends on the DNA, so no DNA is shown, and the CDR3 is as TCRdb lists it. The rearrangement joins TRBV2 to TRBJ1-2; the table's D call TRBD1 went unverified against the DNA. Germline values: CDR1 SNHLY, CDR2 FYNNEI. The CDR3 has 11 amino acids, counting both end residues. CDR3: CANTDRPIHLV.

V gene TRBV5-8 combines with J gene TRBJ1-6; D is perhaps TRBD1 (6 bases). Per germline, CDR1 SGHTS and CDR2 YDEGEE. V was cut by 3 bases and J by 7 bases, with 20 bases left in between. The CDR3 consists of 17 residues. In nucleotides, the CDR3 is TGTGCCAGCAGCTCGTGGGATAGGGGACACCGCAATTCACCCCTCCACTTT. This sequence encodes CASSSWDRGHRNSPLHF. Full variable domain (rest looked up from reference TRBV5-8 and TRBJ1-6): EAGVTQSPTHLIKTRGQQATLRCSPISGHTSVYWYQQALGLGLQFLLWYDEGEERNRGNFPPRFSGRQFPNYSSELNVNALELEDSALYLCASSSWDRGHRNSPLHFGNGTRLTVT.

The V and J genes are TRBV19 and TRBJ2-5; D is unclear. Germline V gives CDR1 LNHDA, CDR2 SQIVND (reference sequence). This CDR3 spans 14 amino acids. Deletions cut 3 bases from V and 0 bases from J, with 8 bases between. CDR3 DNA: TGTGCCAGTAGTATGGGCAGCTACCAAGAGACCCAGTACTTC. This sequence encodes CASSMGSYQETQYF.

The chain recombines TRBV28 with TRBJ1-6, with D perhaps matching TRBD1 (6 bases). The CDR3 runs to 17 residues. Trimming took 5 bases from V and 8 from J, leaving 22 bases between them. The germline V gene has CDR1 MDHEN and CDR2 SYDVKM. CDR3 loop: CASSPPGAGALDSPLHF. The CDR3, as DNA: TGTGCCAGCAGTCCCCCCGGCGCAGGGGCGCTTGATTCACCCCTCCACTTT.

The V and J genes are TRBV29-1 and TRBJ2-7, with D perhaps matching TRBD1 (6 bases). CDR1 is SQVTM and CDR2 is ANQGSEA in the germline V gene. Trimming shortened V by 3 bases and J by 5 bases, and 17 bases separated the two germline ends. The CDR3 runs 14 residues. In DNA, the CDR3 is TGCAGCGTTGAGAGGTCACCAGGGGCCCACGAGCAGTACTTC. This encodes CSVERSPGAHEQYF.

V usage is TRBV7-8 and J usage is TRBJ2-1; D unresolved. V lost 3 bases and J 5 bases, leaving 11 bases between the germline ends. Germline V gene sequence: CDR1 SGHVS, CDR2 FQNEAQ. There are 14 residues in the CDR3. The CDR3 loop reads CASSFKETDNEQFF. CDR3 nucleotide sequence: TGTGCCAGCAGCTTTAAGGAGACCGACAATGAGCAGTTCTTC.

The J gene is TRBJ2-3, the V gene TRBV29-1; 7 positions agree with TRBD1. J lost 4 bases, V lost 6 bases, and 10 bases had no gene match. Germline V gives CDR1 SQVTM, CDR2 ANQGSEA. This CDR3 has 14 residues. The CDR3 DNA reads as TGCAGCGTGGACAGACAGGGAAGGGCAGATACGCAGTATTTT. The encoded protein is CSVDRQGRADTQYF.

J is TRBJ1-6 and V is TRBV11-2, with 8 bases lining up with TRBD1. Germline CDR1 reads SGHAT; CDR2 reads FQNNGV. Trimming at V came to 6 bases and at J to 9 bases, leaving 10 bases not matched to a gene. The CDR3 has 15 residues. The CDR3 loop is CASREGQVYGSPLHF. CDR3 DNA sequence: TGTGCCAGCAGGGAGGGACAGGTCTACGGTTCACCCCTCCACTTT.

The sample holds one count of this clone. This rearrangement joins TRBV5-8 to TRBJ1-6; TRBD1 aligns across 9 bases. Germline CDR1 SGHTS, CDR2 YDEGEE. Trimming removed 4 bases from V and 7 bases from J; junction bases left unmatched: 6. This CDR3 comprises 15 residues. The chain's CDR3 is CASSPGTGWNSPLHF. CDR3 in DNA: TGTGCCAGCAGCCCAGGGACAGGGTGGAATTCACCCCTCCACTTT.

V usage is TRBV28 and J usage is TRBJ1-2; TRBD1 is a possible D gene (5 bases). V lost 6 bases and J lost 5, with 25 bases in between. The CDR3 runs 17 residues. CDR1 and CDR2 (germline): MDHEN, SYDVKM. The CDR3 DNA sequence: TGTGCCAGCAGCGGTCGTGGGGGGACCTACGCCTTTTATGGCTACACCTTC. This gives the protein CASSGRGGTYAFYGYTF.